Listed below are T cell receptor beta chains from one sample, sequenced in a study of T cell responses to AZD1222 COVID-19 vaccine. The assay was immunoSEQ multiplex PCR, and TCRdb's table has in-frame clones only and misses some. The sample records about 120,000 clones, about 90% being singletons. The input for sequencing was peripheral blood, taken on day 0 of AZD1222 vaccination. The receptors here all came from an adult in good health. Each CDR3 is given with its conserved first and last residue. A D gene is named only where the DNA matches it firmly. A row's size may be missing; if present it is once, few, many or a size class.

j_call clone_size v_call d_call cdr3_aa cdr3_nt
TRBJ2-7 NA TRBV6-5 NA CASSTGYEQYF TGTGCCAGCAGTACGGGATACGAGCAGTACTTC
TRBJ2-7 few TRBV6-2/TRBV6-3 NA CASSYKSESYEQYF TGTGCCAGCAGTTACAAAAGCGAGTCCTACGAGCAGTACTTC
TRBJ2-7 NA TRBV18 TRBD2 CASSPPGLGYEQYF TGTGCCAGCTCACCACCGGGACTAGGGTATGAGCAGTACTTC
TRBJ2-5 NA TRBV7-9 NA CASSGPAIYQETQYF TGTGCCAGCAGCGGGCCGGCAATATACCAAGAGACCCAGTACTTC
TRBJ2-1 once TRBV4-3 TRBD2 CASSQETSGNYNEQFF TGCGCCAGCAGCCAAGAGACTAGCGGGAACTACAATGAGCAGTTCTTC
TRBJ1-5 NA TRBV19 NA CASSMNAERDQPQHF TGTGCCAGTAGTATGAACGCCGAACGTGATCAGCCCCAGCATTTT
TRBJ1-1 NA TRBV28 NA CASSIPGQMNTEAFF TGTGCCAGCAGTATACCGGGACAAATGAACACTGAAGCTTTCTTT
TRBJ1-1 once TRBV19 NA CASTQSWAGTEAFF TGTGCCAGTACCCAATCGTGGGCAGGGACTGAAGCTTTCTTT
TRBJ2-7 once TRBV24-1 NA CATQLEGGYEQYF TGTGCCACCCAACTAGAGGGCGGCTACGAGCAGTACTTC
TRBJ1-4 NA TRBV4-1 NA CASSPKPATNEKLFF TGCGCCAGCAGCCCGAAACCTGCGACTAATGAAAAACTGTTTTTT
TRBJ2-4 once TRBV4-2 TRBD1 CASSRGPDRGLAKNIQYF TGTGCCAGCAGCCGGGGCCCCGACAGGGGACTAGCCAAAAACATTCAGTACTTC
TRBJ1-1 NA TRBV12-5 NA CASGLVGTEAFF TGTGCTAGTGGTTTGGTAGGAACTGAAGCTTTCTTT
TRBJ1-2 NA TRBV24-1 NA CATSDPRTPSVNYTF TGTGCCACCAGTGATCCACGGACCCCCTCTGTGAACTACACCTTC
TRBJ2-1 NA TRBV11-3 NA CASSLGATPIHEQFF TGTGCCAGCAGCTTGGGGGCAACCCCTATCCATGAGCAGTTCTTC
TRBJ2-3 NA TRBV11-2 TRBD2 CASSPTSGRPPDTQYF TGTGCCAGCAGCCCAACTAGCGGGAGGCCCCCAGATACGCAGTATTTT
TRBJ1-5 NA TRBV5-5 NA CASSSGSNQPQHF TGTGCCAGCAGCTCCGGCAGTAATCAGCCCCAGCATTTT
TRBJ2-6 NA TRBV21-1 NA CARFPWGDSGANVLTF TGTGCCAGATTTCCCTGGGGGGACTCTGGGGCCAACGTCCTGACTTTC
TRBJ1-2 NA TRBV28 TRBD1 CASSMDRRAFNYGYTF TGTGCCAGCAGCATGGACAGGAGGGCCTTTAACTATGGCTACACCTTC
TRBJ2-1 NA TRBV3-1/TRBV3-2 NA CASSQDWQNNEQFF TGTGCCAGCAGCCAAGACTGGCAGAACAATGAGCAGTTCTTC
TRBJ1-1 NA TRBV5-1 TRBD1 CASSLGRGGQGEAFF TGCGCCAGCAGCTTGGGGCGGGGCGGACAGGGTGAAGCTTTCTTT
TRBJ2-5 NA TRBV5-1 NA CASRSTVQETQYF TGCGCCAGCAGATCGACAGTCCAAGAGACCCAGTACTTC